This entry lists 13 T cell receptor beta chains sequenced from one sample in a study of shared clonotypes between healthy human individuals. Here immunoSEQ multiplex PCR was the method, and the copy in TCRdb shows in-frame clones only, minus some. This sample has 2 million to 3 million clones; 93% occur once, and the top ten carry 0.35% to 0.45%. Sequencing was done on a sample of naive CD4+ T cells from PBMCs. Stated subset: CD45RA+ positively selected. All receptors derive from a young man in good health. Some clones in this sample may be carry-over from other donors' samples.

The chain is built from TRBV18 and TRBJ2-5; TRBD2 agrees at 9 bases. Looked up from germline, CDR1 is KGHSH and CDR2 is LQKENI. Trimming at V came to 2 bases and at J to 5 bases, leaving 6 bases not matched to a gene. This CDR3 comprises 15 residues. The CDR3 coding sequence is TGTGCCAGCTCACCAGCGGGACTAGCTAGGGAGACCCAGTACTTC. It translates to CASSPAGLARETQYF. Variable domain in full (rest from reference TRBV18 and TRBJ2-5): NAGVMQNPRHLVRRRGQEARLRCSPMKGHSHVYWYRQLPEEGLKFMVYLQKENIIDESGMPKERFSAEFPKEGPSILRIQQVVRGDSAAYFCASSPAGLARETQYFGPGTRLLVL.

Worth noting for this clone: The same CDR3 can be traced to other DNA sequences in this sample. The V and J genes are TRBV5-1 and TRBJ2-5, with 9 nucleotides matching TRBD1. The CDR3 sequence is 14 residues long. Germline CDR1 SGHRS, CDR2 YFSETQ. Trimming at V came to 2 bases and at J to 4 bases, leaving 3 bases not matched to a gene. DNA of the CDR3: TGCGCCAGCAGCTTAGGACAGGGGAGAGAGACCCAGTACTTC. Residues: CASSLGQGRETQYF.

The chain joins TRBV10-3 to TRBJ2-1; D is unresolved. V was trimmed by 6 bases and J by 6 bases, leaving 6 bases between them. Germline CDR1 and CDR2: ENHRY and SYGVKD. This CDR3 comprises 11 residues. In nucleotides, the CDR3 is TGTGCCATCAGGACGGTCAATGAGCAGTTCTTC. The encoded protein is CAIRTVNEQFF.

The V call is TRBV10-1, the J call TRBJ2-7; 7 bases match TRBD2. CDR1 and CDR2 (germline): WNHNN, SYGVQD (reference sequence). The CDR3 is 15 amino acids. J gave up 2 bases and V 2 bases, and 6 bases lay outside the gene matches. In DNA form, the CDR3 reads TGCGCCAGCAGTGAGGGCGGGAGTAGGACCTACGAGCAGTACTTC. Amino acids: CASSEGGSRTYEQYF.

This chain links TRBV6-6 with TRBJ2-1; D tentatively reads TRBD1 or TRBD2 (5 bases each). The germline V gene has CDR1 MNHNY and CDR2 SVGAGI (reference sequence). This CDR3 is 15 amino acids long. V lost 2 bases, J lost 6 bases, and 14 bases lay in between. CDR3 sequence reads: CASSYNTGTPNEQFF. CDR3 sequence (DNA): TGTGCCAGCAGTTACAACACCGGGACCCCCAATGAGCAGTTCTTC.

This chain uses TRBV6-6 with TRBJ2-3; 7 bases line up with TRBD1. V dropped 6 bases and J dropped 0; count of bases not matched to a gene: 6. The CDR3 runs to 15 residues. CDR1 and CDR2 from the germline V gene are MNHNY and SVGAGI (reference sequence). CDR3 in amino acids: CASRMRTGSTDTQYF. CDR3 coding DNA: TGTGCCAGCAGGATGCGGACAGGAAGCACAGATACGCAGTATTTT.

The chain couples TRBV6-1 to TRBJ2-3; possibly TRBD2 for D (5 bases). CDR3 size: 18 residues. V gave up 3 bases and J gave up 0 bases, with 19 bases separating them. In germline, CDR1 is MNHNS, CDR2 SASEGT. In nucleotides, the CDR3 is TGTGCCAGCAGTGAGAGGGTGTTGGGGAGTCTTAGCACAGATACGCAGTATTTT. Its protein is CASSERVLGSLSTDTQYF.

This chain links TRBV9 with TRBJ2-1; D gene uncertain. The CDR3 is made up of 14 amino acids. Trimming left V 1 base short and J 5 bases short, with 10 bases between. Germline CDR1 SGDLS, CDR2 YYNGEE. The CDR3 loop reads CASSVTSRDNEQFF. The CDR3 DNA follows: TGTGCCAGCAGCGTAACCTCCCGGGACAATGAGCAGTTCTTC.

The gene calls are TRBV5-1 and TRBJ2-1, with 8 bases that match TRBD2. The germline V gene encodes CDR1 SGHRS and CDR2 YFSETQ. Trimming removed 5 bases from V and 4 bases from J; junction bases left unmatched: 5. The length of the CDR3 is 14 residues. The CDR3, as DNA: TGCGCCAGCAGACCATTAGCGGGGTACAATGAGCAGTTCTTC. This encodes CASRPLAGYNEQFF.

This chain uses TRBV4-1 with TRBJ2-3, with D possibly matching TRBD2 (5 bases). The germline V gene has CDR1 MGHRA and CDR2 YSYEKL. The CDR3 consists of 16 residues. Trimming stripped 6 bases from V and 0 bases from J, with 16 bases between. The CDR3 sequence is CASRRWERKSTDTQYF. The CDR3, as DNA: TGCGCCAGCAGACGTTGGGAGCGTAAGAGCACAGATACGCAGTATTTT.

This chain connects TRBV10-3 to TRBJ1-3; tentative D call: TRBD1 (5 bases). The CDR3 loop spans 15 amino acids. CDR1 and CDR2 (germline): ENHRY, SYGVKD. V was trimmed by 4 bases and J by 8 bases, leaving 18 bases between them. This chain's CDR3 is CAISVNPPTGDTIYF. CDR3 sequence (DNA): TGTGCCATCAGTGTCAACCCCCCGACGGGGGACACCATATATTTT.

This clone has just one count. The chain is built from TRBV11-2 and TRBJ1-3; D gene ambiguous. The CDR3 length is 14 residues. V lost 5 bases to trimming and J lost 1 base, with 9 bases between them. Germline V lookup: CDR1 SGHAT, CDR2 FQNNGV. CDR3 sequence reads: CASSIRGSGNTIYF. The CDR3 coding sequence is TGTGCCAGCAGCATCCGGGGTTCTGGAAACACCATATATTTT.

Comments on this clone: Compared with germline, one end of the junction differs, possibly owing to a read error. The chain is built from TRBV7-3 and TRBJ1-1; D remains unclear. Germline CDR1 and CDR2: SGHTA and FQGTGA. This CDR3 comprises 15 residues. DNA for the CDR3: TGTGCCAGCAGCCAGAATGTGAACAGAAACACAGAAGCTTTCTTT. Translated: CASSQNVNRNTEAFF.